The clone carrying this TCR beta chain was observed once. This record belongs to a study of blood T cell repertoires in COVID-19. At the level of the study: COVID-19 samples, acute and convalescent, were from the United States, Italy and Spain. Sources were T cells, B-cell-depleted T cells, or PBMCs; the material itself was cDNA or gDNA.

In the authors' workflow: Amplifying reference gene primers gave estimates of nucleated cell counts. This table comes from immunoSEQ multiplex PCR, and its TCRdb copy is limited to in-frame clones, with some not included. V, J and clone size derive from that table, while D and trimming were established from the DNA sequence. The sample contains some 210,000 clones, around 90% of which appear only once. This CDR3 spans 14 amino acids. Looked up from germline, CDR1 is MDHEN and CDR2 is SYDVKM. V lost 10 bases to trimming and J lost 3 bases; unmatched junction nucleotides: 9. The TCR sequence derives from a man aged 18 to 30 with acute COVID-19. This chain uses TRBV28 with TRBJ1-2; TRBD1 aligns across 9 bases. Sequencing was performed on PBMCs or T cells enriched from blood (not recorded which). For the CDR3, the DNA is TGTGCCACCTATGGACAGGGGCGGGACTATGGCTACACCTTC. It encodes CATYGQGRDYGYTF.